This T cell receptor (beta chain) is drawn from a study of regulatory T cells in long-lasting Graves disease. Study overall: Positive TSH receptor antibodies alongside over 5 years of antithyroid drugs were what marked Graves' disease as persistent. Study-wide results and caveats: Researchers reported studying only peripheral blood, not thyroid tissue.

Sequencing libraries for TCR beta were prepared with iRepertoire HTBI primers and Arm-PCR of CDR3 regions. TCRdb reanalysed the multiplex PCR reads using MiXCR and keeps one entry per CDR3 protein. The data show 700,000 or so distinct CDR3 sequences, 25% to 30% seen once. As to this clonotype: Its antigen is as yet unknown.

Losses at the gene ends were 4 bases for V and 3 bases for J; bases not matched to a gene: 6. The CDR3 covers 15 residues. Time point described: persistent/refractory GD, antithyroid drugs over 5 years with positive TRAb. PBMCs provided the RNA from which the TCR library was made. Roughly 10 milliliters of peripheral blood went into EDTA tubes. V and J are TRBV12-3 or TRBV12-4 and TRBJ2-7; 10 bases are shared with TRBD1. Source: peripheral blood mononuclear cells (PBMCs), taken when the disease was refractory, from a patient treated with antithyroid drugs. The sequence was collected from a female donor with Graves disease. Here the CDR3 reads CASSYGTGALYEQYF. CDR3 bases: TGTGCCAGCAGTTATGGGACAGGGGCCCTCTACGAGCAGTACTTC.